This T cell receptor beta chain was recovered during a study of T cell repertoires in cytomegalovirus infection. In the study overall: It was the public TCR beta signatures that indicated both CMV infection and matching HLA type. General study findings and limits: Dominating the ex vivo response were HLA-C-restricted CMV-specific TCR beta clonotypes.

For this clonotype: Its target is unknown.

MiXCR was run by TCRdb on the reads, yielding one entry per CDR3 protein. The sample has hundreds of thousands of distinct CDR3 sequences, roughly 43% seen once. Trimming shortened V by 1 base and J by 5 bases, and 14 bases separated the two germline ends. Per the germline V gene, CDR1 is SGHVS and CDR2 is FNYEAQ. The CDR3 is 15 residues long. The receptor comes from a human donor in good health (CMV status not recorded). Some clones in this sample may be carry-over from other donors' samples. The chain is built from TRBV7-6 and TRBJ1-1; D unresolved. The input for sequencing was cultured PBMCs, taken from culture after CMV antigen stimulation. CDR3 amino acids: CASSLDPTPGTEAFF. CDR3 sequence (DNA): TGTGCCAGCAGCTTAGATCCCACCCCGGGGACTGAAGCTTTCTTT.